This T cell receptor beta chain was recorded in a study of cytomegalovirus exposure and HLA in healthy donors (dated 2017 in TCRdb). Looking at the study overall: An earlier analysis of 550 to 700 of the donors reported roughly 300 Gb of sequence data and 100 million to 140 million unique TCR beta sequences from roughly 180 million T cells. An early release that covered about 600 HLA-typed donors contained approximately 300 gigabases of sequencing data and about 93 million unique TCR sequences. The genetic ancestry cluster associated with self-reported Caucasian donors included around four fifths of the approximately 430 genotyped donors. The aim of the study was to test whether cataloging public T cell receptors could identify signatures of past pathogen exposure. The study profiled the T cell repertoires of fewer than 850 subjects by immunosequencing and related them to cytomegalovirus serostatus. In addition to the first cohort of 650 to 800 subjects, a separate validation cohort of some 120 different subjects was used. To predict cytomegalovirus infection status, the study brought together high-throughput TCR immunosequencing, statistical association of individual TCRs with disease status, and machine learning. A later analysis re-analyzed previously published TCR beta repertoires from 600 to 850 donors and added high-resolution HLA genotyping to study TCR occurrence patterns. In the later analysis, no new phenotypic data were used to find candidate immune exposures; instead, reliance was placed on TCR beta sequences and their occurrence across donors. In an earlier analysis of roughly 580 of the donors, high-throughput TCR beta sequencing was used to judge whether each TCR beta V gene segment behaved as functional or pseudogenic. Donor age, sex, ethnicity and CMV serostatus were collected together with the repertoire data. A later genetic analysis took genome-wide SNP genotypes for about 65% of the 666 donors and used that subset as a discovery cohort. Every repertoire in the discovery cohort had been generated on one and the same sequencing platform. Class I and class II HLA loci were covered by the typing at four-digit resolution. The number of typed donors differed by locus: about 629-630 for A, B, C, DRB1 and DQB1; approximately 530 for DQA1; over 600 for DPA1; and 400 to 480 for DPB1. About five DR-DQ haplotypes were treated as single units for association and clustering because of strong linkage in the cohort. Among several hundred genotyped donors of the cohort, an average of approximately 220,000 unique TCR beta nucleotide sequences was sequenced per donor, of which 15% to 20% were non-productive. Paper-wide results and their limitations: At a false discovery rate of 0.05, a later analysis linked approximately 18,000 TCR beta sequences to specific HLA alleles. It was suggested by the authors that the approach could potentially be generalized to other disease states and immunological phenotypes. When HLA alleles, especially DR and DQ, strongly co-occurred, attributing TCR associations to individual alleles was difficult. The classifier was reported to diagnose cytomegalovirus status with high specificity and sensitivity in both the original and validation cohorts. Some IMGT-functional V segments, including TRBV6-2 and TRBV6-3, could not be distinguished by the 87-base-pair reads and were therefore excluded. Linkage disequilibrium might explain the correlated functional status among segregating V segments, but an unknown experimental factor could not be excluded. Because HLA typing was unavailable for some donors at each locus, only the typed subset was used in association tests. Because counts were too low, roughly 18 rarely observed V segments, including chromosome 9 orphons, were left out of the earlier analysis of 500 to 650 of the donors. In vitro tests confirmed that three of the cytomegalovirus-associated TCR beta chains recognize cytomegalovirus antigens. A later analysis found that HLA-associated TCR beta chains were more clonally expanded and had lower generation probabilities than equally common non-associated chains. A further reported finding was that TCR beta sequences accurately predicted the HLA-A and HLA-B alleles for most subjects in the first cohort. Across donors, most TCR sequences were observed very rarely, whereas some public TCRs were present in many individuals. In a later genetic analysis, a missense DCLRE1C variant was associated with V-gene and J-gene trimming of TCR beta chains, and the association was replicated in an independent cohort. In a later analysis, TCR association rates were found to vary across HLA loci, with the most associated TCRs seen for DRB1 alleles and the fewest for HLA-C alleles. Most CMV-associated TCR beta chains appeared to be HLA-restricted in a later analysis, and the HLA associations seemed to be driven largely by CMV exposure. This cohort had only TCR beta chains sequenced, and the lack of alpha or paired-chain data limited which features could be detected. Compared with the roughly 670-donor mean, donors in an Asian-associated ancestry cluster had fewer N-insertions in productive TCRs, according to a later genetic analysis. Presence/absence analyses assumed roughly uniform sequencing depth across donors, an assumption that may not hold. The study gave a list of about 170 TCR beta chains associated with cytomegalovirus. An earlier analysis of several hundred of the donors showed that most TCR beta V segments appeared in productive rearrangements either about 87% or about 30% of the time, which broadly matched IMGT annotations. A group of highly shared sequence variants was considered likely to be a technical artifact of the sequencing pipeline. CMV serostatus was the only immune exposure information available for the cohort. In a later analysis, several top co-occurrence clusters were reported to appear linked to parvovirus B19, influenza, CMV and Epstein-Barr virus.

A distance of 16 bases separates the germline ends of V and J, which lose 7 bases and 6 bases respectively. The CDR3 runs 13 residues from the cysteine to the phenylalanine. The DNA shown is the 39-base CDR3, in frame from base 1. CDR1 and CDR2 are drawn from the germline V gene: SGHTA, FQGNSA. Preparation of the library involved the immunoSEQ multiplex PCR assay. For the multiplex PCR, a mixture combining 60 forward primers for TCR Vbeta segments and 13 reverse primers for TCR Jbeta segments was used. A multiplex PCR assay on genomic DNA amplified the CDR3 region of rearranged TCR beta genes. The Illumina HiSeq System was used to sequence the amplified TCR beta libraries as 87-base-pair reads. Under the source paper's analysis protocol: In a later analysis, tens of millions of unique TCR beta chains were counted across the 650 to 750 repertoires, and roughly 10 million of these chains were shared by at least two donors. A nearest-neighbor algorithm error-corrected the raw reads and collapsed the reads into unique sequences, merging closely related sequences to remove PCR and sequencing errors. CDR3 sequences were aligned to IMGT reference sequences to assign V, D and J gene segments. Each retained sequence needed at least a six-nucleotide match to both a V gene segment and a J gene segment. A rearrangement was called productive if the CDR3 had no stop codons and remained in frame with V and J, and every other rearrangement was called non-productive. CDR3 was defined by IMGT convention, running from the second conserved V-encoded cysteine to the conserved J-encoded phenylalanine. The earlier analysis of about 640 of the donors excluded any sequence lacking an unambiguous match to a single V gene segment. In an earlier analysis of approximately 610 of the donors, V segments were called functional above 56.7% productive rearrangements and were called segregating when the between-donor standard deviation exceeded 5%. To diagnose cytomegalovirus status from the catalog of TCR beta chain sequences, a statistical classification framework was built. A later analysis assigned V and J genes by comparing TCR nucleotide sequences with IMGT/GENE-DB human TR gene sequences. A later analysis assigned CDR3 sequences and most-parsimonious VDJ recombination scenarios with the TCRdist pipeline. In a later analysis, every TCR beta chain was defined by the combination of its CDR3 amino acid sequence and its V-gene family, and reads without a unique V-gene family were dropped. A later analysis removed 592 highly shared, low-generation-probability nucleotide sequences to deal with suspected cross-contamination and a sequencing artifact. A later analysis calculated a clonal expansion index for each public chain from normalized within-repertoire ranks of inferred template counts. Generation probabilities in a later analysis came from a VDJ recombination model fitted to out-of-frame rearrangements, and those results were checked against IGoR. Hypergeometric tests were used in a later analysis to score TCR-TCR, TCR-HLA and TCR-CMV co-occurrence, with a repertoire-size bias correction applied to the TCR pairs. In a later analysis, false discovery rates were estimated by permuting HLA or CMV assignments 20 times. In a later analysis, co-occurring TCRs were grouped using DBSCAN, and TCRdist sequence similarity was added for clustering within HLA-allele-positive subsets. Repertoires with fewer than 30,000 or more than 120,000 public chains, plus five repertoires with anomalous nucleotide sharing, were excluded from co-occurrence clustering. The table comes from immuneACCESS by way of TCRdb, which keeps in-frame sequences with V and J called. Part of the clones is missing from these tables; in studies checked, under half for an unresolved V gene and the rest for unknown reasons. V and J calls and clone size follow that table, whereas D and trimming were derived from the DNA. In this sample the table shows around 120,000 clones, more than 60% of which occur a single time. The ten largest clones add up to 4% to 5% of the sample.

Points on this clone: Its recognized antigen is unknown. Nothing much larger sits one base from this clone, and base qualities are not available.

The cohort consisted of 670 or so healthy bone marrow donors. At the time of sampling, all cohort members were nominally healthy, though unrecorded immune exposures were likely present. The donor tested CMV seronegative and was one of the 352 seronegative cohort members. A peripheral blood sample was provided by each donor, and peripheral blood mononuclear cells were used for TCR beta sequencing. The Qiagen DNeasy Blood Extraction Kit was used to extract genomic DNA from the blood cell samples. The chain uses TRBV7-2 and TRBJ2-7; the D gene is not confidently resolved. The sequence derives from a woman aged 35 to 49 in good health and CMV-seronegative. The sample taken for sequencing was PBMCs. CDR3 protein: CASNPDSFSEQYF. The DNA is as follows: TGTGCCAGCAACCCCGACTCCTTTAGCGAGCAGTACTTC.